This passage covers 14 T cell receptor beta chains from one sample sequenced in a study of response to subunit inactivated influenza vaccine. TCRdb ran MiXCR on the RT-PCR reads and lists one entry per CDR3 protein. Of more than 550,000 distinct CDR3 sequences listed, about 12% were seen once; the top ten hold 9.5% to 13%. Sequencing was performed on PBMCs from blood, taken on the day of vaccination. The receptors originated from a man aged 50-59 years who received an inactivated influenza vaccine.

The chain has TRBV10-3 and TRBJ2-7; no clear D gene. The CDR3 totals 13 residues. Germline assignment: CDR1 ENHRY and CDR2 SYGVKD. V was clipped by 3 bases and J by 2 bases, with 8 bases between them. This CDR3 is CAISEYRTYEQYF. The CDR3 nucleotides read TGTGCCATCAGTGAATATAGGACCTACGAGCAGTACTTC.

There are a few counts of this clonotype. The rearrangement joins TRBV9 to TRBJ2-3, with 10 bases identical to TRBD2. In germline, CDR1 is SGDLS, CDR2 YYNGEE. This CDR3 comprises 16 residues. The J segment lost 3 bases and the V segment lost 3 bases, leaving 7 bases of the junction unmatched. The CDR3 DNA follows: TGTGCCAGCAGCGGCGGACTAGCGGAACCGACAGATACGCAGTATTTT. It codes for CASSGGLAEPTDTQYF.

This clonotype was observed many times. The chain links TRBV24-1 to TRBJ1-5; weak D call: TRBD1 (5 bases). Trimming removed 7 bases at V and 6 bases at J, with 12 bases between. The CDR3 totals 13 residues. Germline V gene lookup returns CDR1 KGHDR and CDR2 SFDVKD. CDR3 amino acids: CATRGDGAQPQHF. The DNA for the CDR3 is TGTGCCACCAGGGGGGACGGAGCTCAGCCCCAGCATTTT.

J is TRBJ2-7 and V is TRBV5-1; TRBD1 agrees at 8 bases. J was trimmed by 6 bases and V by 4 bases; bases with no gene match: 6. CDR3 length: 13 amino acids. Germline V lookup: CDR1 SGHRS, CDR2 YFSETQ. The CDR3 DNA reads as TGCGCCAGCAGCATCTGGACAGGGACCGAGCAGTACTTC. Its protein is CASSIWTGTEQYF.

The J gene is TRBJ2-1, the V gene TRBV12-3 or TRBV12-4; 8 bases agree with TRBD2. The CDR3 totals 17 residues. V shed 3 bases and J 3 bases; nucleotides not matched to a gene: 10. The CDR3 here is CASSFLRRGGHYNEQFF. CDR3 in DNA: TGTGCCAGCAGTTTCCTGCGCCGGGGGGGCCACTACAATGAGCAGTTCTTC.

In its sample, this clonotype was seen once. CDR3: CASITSNQPQHF. The CDR3 region has the DNA TGTGCCAGCATCACTAGCAATCAGCCCCAGCATTTT. This sequence joins TRBV7-9 and TRBJ1-5; D ambiguous. CDR1 SEHNR and CDR2 FQNEAQ come from the germline V gene (reference sequence). V was trimmed by 7 bases and J by 0 bases, leaving 4 bases between them. The CDR3 spans 12 residues.

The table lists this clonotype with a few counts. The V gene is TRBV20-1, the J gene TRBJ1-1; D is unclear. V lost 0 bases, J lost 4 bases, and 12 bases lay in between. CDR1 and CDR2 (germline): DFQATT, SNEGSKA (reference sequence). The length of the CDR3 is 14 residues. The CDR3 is CSARDTTVSTEAFF. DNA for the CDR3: TGCAGTGCTAGAGATACGACTGTGAGCACTGAAGCTTTCTTT.

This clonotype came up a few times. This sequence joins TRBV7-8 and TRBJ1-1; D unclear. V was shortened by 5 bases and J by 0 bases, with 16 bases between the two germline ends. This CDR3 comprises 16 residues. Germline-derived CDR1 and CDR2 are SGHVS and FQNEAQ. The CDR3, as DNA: TGTGCCAGCAGCCCCTGGACTGCCAACATGAACACTGAAGCTTTCTTT. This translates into CASSPWTANMNTEAFF. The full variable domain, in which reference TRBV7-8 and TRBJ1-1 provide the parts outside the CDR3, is GAGVSQSPRYKVAKRGQDVALRCDPISGHVSLFWYQQALGQGPEFLTYFQNEAQLDKSGLPSDRFFAERPEGSVSTLKIQRTQQEDSAVYLCASSPWTANMNTEAFFGQGTRLTVV.

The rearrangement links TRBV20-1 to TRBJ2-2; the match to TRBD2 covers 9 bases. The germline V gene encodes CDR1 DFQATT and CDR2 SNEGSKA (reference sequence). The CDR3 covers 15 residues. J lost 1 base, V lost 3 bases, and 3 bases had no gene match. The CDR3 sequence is CSASSSGRNTGELFF. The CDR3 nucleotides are TGCAGTGCTAGTAGTAGCGGGAGGAACACCGGGGAGCTGTTTTTT.

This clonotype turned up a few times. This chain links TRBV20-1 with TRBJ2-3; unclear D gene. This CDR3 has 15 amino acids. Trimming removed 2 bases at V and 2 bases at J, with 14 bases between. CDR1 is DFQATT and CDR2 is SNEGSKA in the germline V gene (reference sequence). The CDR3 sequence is CSARLGTTTTDTQYF. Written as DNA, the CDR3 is TGCAGTGCTAGATTGGGAACAACCACCACAGATACGCAGTATTTT.

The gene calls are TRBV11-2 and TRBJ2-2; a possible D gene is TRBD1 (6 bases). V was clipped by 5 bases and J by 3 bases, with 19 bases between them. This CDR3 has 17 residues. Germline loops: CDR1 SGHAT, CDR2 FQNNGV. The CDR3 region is CASSKPIQGPDTGELFF. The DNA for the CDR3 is TGTGCCAGCAGCAAACCTATTCAGGGGCCGGACACCGGGGAGCTGTTTTTT.

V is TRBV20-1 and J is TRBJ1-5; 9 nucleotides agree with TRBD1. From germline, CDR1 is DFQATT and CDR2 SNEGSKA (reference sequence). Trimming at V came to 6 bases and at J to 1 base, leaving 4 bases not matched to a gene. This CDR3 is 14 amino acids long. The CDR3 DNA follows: TGCAGTGCGGACGACAGGGGGAGCAATCAGCCCCAGCATTTT. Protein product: CSADDRGSNQPQHF.

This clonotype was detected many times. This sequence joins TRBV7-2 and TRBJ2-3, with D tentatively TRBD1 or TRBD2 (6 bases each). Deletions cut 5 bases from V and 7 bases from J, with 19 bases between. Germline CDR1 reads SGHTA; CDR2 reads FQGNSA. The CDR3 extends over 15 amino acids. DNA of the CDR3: TGTGCCAGCAGCCCAGGGGTAGCGGAAGTGAATACGCAGTATTTT. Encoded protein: CASSPGVAEVNTQYF.

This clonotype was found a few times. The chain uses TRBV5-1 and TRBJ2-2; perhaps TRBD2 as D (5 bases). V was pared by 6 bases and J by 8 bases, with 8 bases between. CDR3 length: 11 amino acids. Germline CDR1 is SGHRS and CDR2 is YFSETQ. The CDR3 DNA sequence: TGCGCCAGCACCACGGGGGGGGAGCTGTTTTTT. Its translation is CASTTGGELFF.